This T cell receptor beta chain comes out of a study of shared clonotypes between healthy human individuals. Study context: Researchers drew samples from a couple of women and a few men aged 18 to 49.

Ten immunoSEQ deep assay plates held the unsorted PBMC DNA. Profiled with immunoSEQ multiplex PCR; TCRdb holds only in-frame clones, not every one. The table records hundreds of thousands of clones, 70% to 80% of them present only once. For this clone: Its antigen remains unknown.

Study results and caveats: Clonotype sharing among donors was expected to depend on sequencing depth.

V was pared by 6 bases and J by 4 bases, with 7 bases between. From germline, CDR1 is MDHEN and CDR2 SYDVKM. This CDR3 is built from 11 residues. Input material: PBMCs. J is TRBJ2-7 and V is TRBV28; D gene unclear. The TCR originated in a woman aged 40 to 50 in good health. Some clones in this sample may be carry-over from other donors' samples. This CDR3 reads CASSREYEQYF. CDR3 DNA: TGTGCCAGCAGCCGCGAATACGAGCAGTACTTC.